The sequence of this T cell receptor (beta chain) was determined in a study of beta chain features in type 1 diabetes (dated by TCRdb to between 2017 and 2018). Broadly, across the study: Mean age, gender distribution, total cell number and subset yield did not differ between patients and healthy donors. Across all samples, 107,917,701 sorted cells were examined, and cell number per subset correlated strongly with RNA yield. The study compared the TCRB repertoires of sorted circulating CD4+ T cell subsets in recently diagnosed type 1 diabetes patients with those in matched healthy donors. Naive and central memory subsets were obtained from all 28 donors, but regulatory and stem cell-like memory subsets were isolated from only 8 patients and roughly eight healthy donors. The study at large found these results: Patients with type 1 diabetes made fewer insertions and deleted more nucleotides at VDJ recombination sites, implying thymic rearrangement abnormalities. HLA sub-analyses involved small numbers of individuals, so any influence of HLA type on TCRB rearrangement remained unresolved. Because cDNA was sequenced instead of genomic DNA, highly expressing activated cells could be over-represented, though the groups showed no difference in activation or CD3 levels. Type 1 diabetes patients showed a moderate but significant shortening of TCRB CDR3 length in all four CD4+ subsets. The naive, central memory and regulatory TCRB repertoires appeared to resemble one another more closely among patients than among healthy donors. Shorter templates might have been favored by PCR, but patient and control samples were amplified and corrected together, so both groups would have been affected equally by any skew.

Each donor gave one peripheral blood draw, approximately 110 mL on average, collected into heparinised tubes. A BD FACSAria II was used to sort naive, central memory, regulatory and stem cell-like memory CD4+ T cells with a panel that included CD45RO, CCR7, CD25, CD127, CD95 and CD27. A purity above 98% was achieved for all sorted populations. PBMCs were isolated right away by Lymphoprep density gradient centrifugation and were stained directly, without culture. So that batch effects would be minimized, each experiment stained and sorted samples in pairs, pairing one healthy donor with one patient. Based on the germline V gene, the CDR1 and CDR2 sequences are SGHTA and FQGNSA. The germline ends are 7 bases apart after V is trimmed by 0 bases and J by 5 bases. The CDR3 runs 13 residues from the cysteine to the phenylalanine. Just the 39-base CDR3 DNA is kept, in frame starting at base 1. The entire amount of isolated RNA was reverse transcribed using the High Capacity cDNA Reverse Transcription Kit, so the sequenced TCRB transcripts were expressed ones. Deep immunoSEQ sequencing was performed on naive, central memory and regulatory T cell samples, with an average of around 3.4 million total reads per sample. Sorted cells were lysed in RLT buffer, and RNA was extracted using DNase-treated RNeasy Micro or Mini kits according to cell number. To prevent cross-contamination, every cell subset was processed on its own, while patient and healthy donor samples were processed together. The immunoSEQ multiplex PCR was used to amplify TCRB sequences from cDNA, generating 87-bp fragments that spanned the CDR3 region. Amplicons were sequenced on the Illumina HiSeq platform. Under the source paper's analysis protocol: PCR bias was corrected computationally using synthetic template baselines, and reads within Hamming distance 2 were collapsed, with unmergeable singletons discarded. Reads were aligned against IMGT to assign V, D and J genes, CDR3 length and insertions or deletions at six rearrangement sites. Within each subset, clonotype counts were normalized to sorted cell number, after which true diversity and Gini coefficients were computed with the tcR R package. The overlap coefficient, calculated on TCRB nucleotide sequences, was used to measure repertoire sharing. This is the immuneACCESS table as TCRdb keeps it, with only in-frame sequences that have V and J called. A part of the clones is gone; compared with another copy, unresolved V genes explain less than half, and the rest is unexplained. D and trimming come from the DNA, and the V and J calls and clone size come from that table. The sample table holds a few hundred thousand clones, of which around 10% were seen once. The ten biggest clones cover less than 0.65% of the sample.

This clone has a count of ten or more. Its antigen remains undetermined. No quality values exist for individual bases; no much larger clone is one base distant. The TCR comes from a man aged 30 to 45 with type 1 diabetes. Recombination linked TRBV7-2 to TRBJ2-5; no D gene call is confident. Specimen: central memory CD4+ T cells from blood. In nucleotide form, the sequence is TGTGCCAGCAGCTTAGCCCCACGGGAGACCCAGTACTTC. Its protein reads: CASSLAPRETQYF.